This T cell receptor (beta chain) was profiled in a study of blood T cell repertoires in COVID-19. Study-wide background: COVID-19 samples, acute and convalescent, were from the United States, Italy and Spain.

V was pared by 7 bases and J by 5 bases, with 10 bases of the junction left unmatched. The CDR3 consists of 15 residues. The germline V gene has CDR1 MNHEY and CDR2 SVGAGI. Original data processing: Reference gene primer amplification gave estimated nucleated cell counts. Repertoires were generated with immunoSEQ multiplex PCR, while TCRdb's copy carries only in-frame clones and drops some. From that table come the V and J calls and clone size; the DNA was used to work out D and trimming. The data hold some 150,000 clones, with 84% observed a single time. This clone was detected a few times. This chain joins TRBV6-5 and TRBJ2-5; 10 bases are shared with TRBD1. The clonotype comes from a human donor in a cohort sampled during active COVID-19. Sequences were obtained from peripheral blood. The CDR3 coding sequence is TGTGCCAGCAAGCTGGACAGGGGGGGTTATGAGACCCAGTACTTC. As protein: CASKLDRGGYETQYF.